This T cell receptor (beta chain) was captured by sequencing in a study of shared clonotypes between healthy human individuals. Assay: immunoSEQ multiplex PCR; the TCRdb copy retains only in-frame clones and omits some. Of hundreds of thousands of clones listed, 96% are singletons. The CDR3 spans 14 residues. Germline CDR1 and CDR2: SGHAT and FQNNGV. V was pared by 5 bases and J by 4 bases, with 15 bases between. The naive CD8 fraction comprised CD45RO-negative cells positively selected for CCR7 and excluded terminally differentiated effector memory CD45RA+ cells. A word on this clone: Its specificity is not known.

Study results and limitations: The sole specimen, blood, was sampled, and tissue repertoires likely differ.

V and J are TRBV11-2 and TRBJ2-7; a weak D match, TRBD1 (5 bases). This TCR came from a woman aged 25 to 39 in good health. Sequenced material: naive CD8+ T cells sorted from blood. This chain's CDR3 is CASSPDEDIYEQYF. The CDR3 DNA reads TGTGCCAGCAGCCCCGATGAGGACATTTACGAGCAGTACTTC.